In its sample, the clone carrying this TCR beta chain was seen once. Its antigen is undetermined. These data originate in a study of cytomegalovirus exposure and HLA in healthy donors. Study conclusions and caveats: Across HLA loci, a later analysis found differing TCR association rates, with DRB1 most and HLA-C fewest.

Healthy bone marrow donors made up the donor group. The PCR contained 60 Vbeta and 13 Jbeta primers. Assay: immunoSEQ multiplex PCR; the TCRdb copy retains only in-frame clones and omits some. The data hold around 99,000 clones, with about 80% observed a single time. Germline loops: CDR1 SGHVS, CDR2 FNYEAQ. The CDR3 is 15 amino acids. V dropped 5 bases and J dropped 2 bases, with 15 bases sitting between them. The sample comprised PBMCs. The receptor comes from a man aged 25 to 40 in good health and CMV-seropositive. The chain has TRBV7-6 and TRBJ2-5; the D gene is possibly TRBD1 (5 bases). Here the CDR3 reads CASSRGGAHQETQYF. DNA of the CDR3: TGTGCCAGCAGCCGAGGTGGGGCCCATCAAGAGACCCAGTACTTC. The full variable domain, completed using reference TRBV7-6 and TRBJ2-5, is GAGVSQSPRYKVTKRGQDVALRCDPISGHVSLYWYRQALGQGPEFLTYFNYEAQQDKSGLPNDRFSAERPEGSISTLTIQRTEQRDSAMYRCASSRGGAHQETQYFGPGTRLLVL.